Each of the 20 T cell receptor beta chains below was sequenced from the same sample in a study of CD8 T cells in ankylosing spondylitis. Findings of the study overall: Blood of patients with ankylosing spondylitis appeared to be characterized by a TCR beta motif of eight or nine highly homologous variants.

Their antigens are not known. TCRdb ran MiXCR on the 5' RACE reads and lists one entry per CDR3 protein. The table includes more than 300,000 distinct CDR3 sequences, 6.5% to 10% detected once. Sample: blood, either unsorted or a sorted T cell fraction (not recorded which). The source is a male donor with ankylosing spondylitis.

CDR3 bases: TGCAGTGCGCCGAGGACAGGACCCGACGAGCAGTACTTC. Residues: CSAPRTGPDEQYF. J is TRBJ2-7 and V is TRBV20-1; 7 positions agree with TRBD1. The V segment lost 6 bases and the J segment 5 bases; nucleotides outside the gene matches: 10. This CDR3 has 13 amino acids. CDR1 and CDR2 from the germline V gene are DFQATT and SNEGSKA (reference sequence).

This clonotype was found a few times. The V and J genes are TRBV11-2 and TRBJ2-1, with 7 bases lining up with TRBD2. The germline V gene encodes CDR1 SGHAT and CDR2 FQNNGV. CDR3 length equals 19 residues. After removal of 1 base from V and 0 bases from J, the junction contained 12 bases not matched to a gene. As DNA, the CDR3 is TGTGCCAGCAGCTTAGGGGTCGGGTCGCGGGAGAGCTCCTACAATGAGCAGTTCTTC. Protein sequence: CASSLGVGSRESSYNEQFF.

This clonotype appeared many times. The V gene is TRBV29-1, the J gene TRBJ2-4; D is possibly TRBD1 (6 bases). The CDR3 consists of 12 residues. The V end was cut by 7 bases, the J end by 7 bases, with 14 bases between. Germline loops: CDR1 SQVTM, CDR2 ANQGSEA. The CDR3 sequence: CSAAGQYNIQYF. The CDR3 DNA reads as TGCAGCGCCGCAGGACAGTATAACATTCAGTACTTC.

Only a few counts were recorded for this clonotype. The J gene is TRBJ2-7, the V gene TRBV3-1, with D perhaps TRBD2 (6 bases). The ends were cut back, 6 bases at V and 2 bases at J, with 11 bases in the middle. The CDR3 runs 13 residues. Germline V gives CDR1 LGHDT, CDR2 YNNKEL (reference sequence). The CDR3 region is CASSRDFAYEQYF. In nucleotides, the CDR3 is TGTGCCAGCAGTCGGGACTTTGCCTACGAGCAGTACTTC.

This clonotype was detected ten times or more. The V gene is TRBV3-1, the J gene TRBJ1-5; tentatively, D is TRBD1 (6 bases). This CDR3 region has 13 residues. Between the trimmed V and J ends, which lost 4 bases and 7 bases, there was a span of 11 bases. Germline V gene data show CDR1 as LGHDT and CDR2 as YNNKEL (reference sequence). For the CDR3, the DNA is TGTGCCAGCAGCCCGAGGGGGTGGCAGCCCCAGCATTTT. Translating gives CASSPRGWQPQHF. Variable domain in full (rest from reference TRBV3-1 and TRBJ1-5): DTAVSQTPKYLVTQMGNDKSIKCEQNLGHDTMYWYKQDSKKFLKIMFSYNNKELIINETVPNRFSPKSPDKAHLNLHINSLELGDSAVYFCASSPRGWQPQHFGDGTRLSIL.

This clonotype was observed a few times. The chain recombines TRBV6-5 with TRBJ1-6; no definite D call. Germline V gives CDR1 MNHEY, CDR2 SVGAGI. This CDR3 comprises 16 residues. V was shortened by 2 bases and J by 9 bases, with 17 bases between the two germline ends. The DNA of the CDR3 is TGTGCCAGCAGTTACGGAGGCGGCATTGTCATTTCACCCCTCCACTTT. Translation: CASSYGGGIVISPLHF.

The J gene is TRBJ2-6, the V gene TRBV4-3; 9 nucleotides line up with TRBD1. Germline CDR1 reads LGHNA; CDR2 reads YSLEER. The CDR3 runs 23 residues. V gave up 1 base and J gave up 2 bases; unmatched junction bases: 21. Here the CDR3 DNA reads TGCGCCAGCAGCCAAGCAGGCGAGGGGACAGGGCTCTTATTCAAAACTGGGGCCAACGTCCTGACTTTC. The encoded protein is CASSQAGEGTGLLFKTGANVLTF.

This clonotype has a handful of counts. The chain recombines TRBV6-2 or TRBV6-3 with TRBJ2-4; TRBD1 is a possible D gene (6 bases). The germline CDR1 and CDR2 sequences are MNHEY and SVGEGT. V was shortened by 7 bases and J by 4 bases, with 17 bases between the two germline ends. The CDR3 covers 15 residues. The CDR3 protein is CASTASGEMKNIQYF. In nucleotides, the CDR3 is TGTGCCAGCACCGCTTCAGGGGAAATGAAAAACATTCAGTACTTC.

This clonotype came up a few times. The chain has TRBV5-1 and TRBJ2-7; 7 nucleotides agree with TRBD2. Germline-derived CDR1 and CDR2 are SGHRS and YFSETQ. The CDR3 is 16 amino acids. V lost 4 bases and J lost 4; bases outside the gene matches: 14. This chain's CDR3 is CASSPAPSGPSYEQYF. CDR3 nucleotides: TGCGCCAGCAGCCCCGCTCCTAGCGGTCCTTCTTACGAGCAGTACTTC.

This clonotype was counted a few times. The V gene is TRBV5-5, the J gene TRBJ2-2, with unresolved D. V dropped 2 bases and J dropped 0 bases, with 5 bases sitting between them. Per germline, CDR1 SGHKS and CDR2 YYEKEE (reference sequence). This CDR3 comprises 14 residues. For the CDR3, the DNA is TGTGCCAGCAGCTTTGGCTCGAACACCGGGGAGCTGTTTTTT. Encoded protein: CASSFGSNTGELFF.

This clonotype was seen at least ten times. The CDR3 spells CASSLQSGQTAKNIQYF. CDR3 bases: TGTGCCAGCAGCTTACAGTCCGGACAGACAGCCAAAAACATTCAGTACTTC. The gene calls are TRBV7-2 and TRBJ2-4, with D possibly being TRBD1 (6 bases). This CDR3 has 17 residues. Germline V gene sequence: CDR1 SGHTA, CDR2 FQGNSA. The germline V and J ends were trimmed by 2 bases and 0 bases, with 14 bases remaining between them.

This clonotype showed up many times. This sequence joins TRBV2 and TRBJ1-5; 7 nucleotides agree with TRBD1. V gave up 6 bases and J gave up 2 bases; unmatched junction bases: 10. CDR3 length: 16 amino acids. The germline V gene has CDR1 SNHLY and CDR2 FYNNEI. CDR3 protein: CASSQRTGDGNQPQHF. The CDR3 region has the DNA TGTGCCAGCAGCCAACGGACAGGTGATGGCAATCAGCCCCAGCATTTT.

This chain connects TRBV30 to TRBJ2-2; D not resolved. Germline V gene sequence: CDR1 GTSNPN, CDR2 SVGIG (reference sequence). CDR3 length: 14 residues. V was pared by 3 bases and J by 0 bases, with 8 bases between. The CDR3 here is CAWRGVPNTGELFF. CDR3 DNA: TGTGCCTGGAGAGGAGTACCGAACACCGGGGAGCTGTTTTTT.

The V call is TRBV6-2 or TRBV6-3, the J call TRBJ2-7, with D maybe TRBD1 (6 bases). This CDR3 is built from 17 residues. Germline V CDR1 and CDR2: MNHEY, SVGEGT. V lost 8 bases and J lost 3, with 26 bases in between. The chain's CDR3 is CASRTSGTKGLFYEQYF. In DNA, the CDR3 is TGTGCCAGCCGTACCTCCGGGACAAAGGGCCTGTTCTACGAGCAGTACTTC.

The chain uses TRBV7-2 and TRBJ2-2, with TRBD1 identical over 7 bases. The CDR3 is made up of 15 amino acids. V lost 6 bases, J lost 4 bases, and 8 bases stayed unmatched. Germline V gene lookup returns CDR1 SGHTA and CDR2 FQGNSA. The CDR3 region is CASRQRGRATGELFF. CDR3 nucleotide sequence: TGTGCCAGCAGACAAAGGGGGCGCGCCACCGGGGAGCTGTTTTTT.

Concerning this clonotype: One end of the junction is discordant with germline, which a read error may explain. V and J are TRBV7-3 and TRBJ2-1, with a weak D call TRBD2 (6 bases). Looked up from germline, CDR1 is SGHTA and CDR2 is FQGTGA. CDR3 length equals 15 residues. The CDR3 spells CAISWSSASYNEQFF. CDR3 in DNA: TGTGCCATCAGCTGGTCTAGCGCTAGCTACAATGAGCAGTTCTTC.

This clonotype has a handful of counts. The chain employs TRBV5-1 and TRBJ2-7; D is unresolved. The V end was cut by 1 base, the J end by 7 bases, with 12 bases between. Germline CDR1 is SGHRS and CDR2 is YFSETQ. The CDR3 is 13 amino acids. The CDR3 bases are TGCGCCAGCAGCTTGTATCTCCCCGGGGAGCAGTACTTC. Translating it yields CASSLYLPGEQYF.

This clonotype was seen only a few times. The chain recombines TRBV28 with TRBJ2-3, with D perhaps matching TRBD2 (5 bases). Germline V gives CDR1 MDHEN, CDR2 SYDVKM. This CDR3 comprises 14 residues. V was cut by 6 bases and J by 0 bases, with 10 bases left in between. DNA for the CDR3: TGTGCCAGCAGCCGTAGCGCGAGCACAGATACGCAGTATTTT. Translated: CASSRSASTDTQYF.

This clonotype showed up just a few times. This chain uses TRBV12-3 or TRBV12-4 with TRBJ2-1; D unresolved. This CDR3 comprises 11 residues. The CDR3 loop reads CACSFYNEQFF. CDR3 coding DNA: TGTGCTTGTTCCTTTTACAATGAGCAGTTCTTC.

This clonotype was counted between two and nine times. The chain combines TRBV24-1 with TRBJ2-2; 7 nucleotides match TRBD2. The CDR3 totals 19 residues. Germline assignment: CDR1 KGHDR and CDR2 SFDVKD. Losses at the gene ends were 2 bases for V and 4 bases for J; bases not matched to a gene: 15. The CDR3 protein is CATSDSHLAGVRRTGELFF. The CDR3 coding sequence is TGTGCCACCAGTGATTCCCATCTGGCGGGAGTAAGACGCACCGGGGAGCTGTTTTTT.